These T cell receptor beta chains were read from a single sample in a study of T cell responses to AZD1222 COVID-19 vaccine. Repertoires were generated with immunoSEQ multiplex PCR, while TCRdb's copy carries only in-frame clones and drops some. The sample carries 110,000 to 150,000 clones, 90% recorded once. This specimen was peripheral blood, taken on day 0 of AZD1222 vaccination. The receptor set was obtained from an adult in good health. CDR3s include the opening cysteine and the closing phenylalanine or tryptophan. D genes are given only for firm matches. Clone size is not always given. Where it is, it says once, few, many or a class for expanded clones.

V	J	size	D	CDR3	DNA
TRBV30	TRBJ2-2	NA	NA	CAWSPQTGELFF	TGTGCCTGGAGTCCTCAGACCGGGGAGCTGTTTTTT
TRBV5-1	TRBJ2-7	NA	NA	CASRPQKAAGGAYEQYF	TGCGCCAGCAGGCCACAGAAAGCGGCCGGTGGGGCCTACGAGCAGTACTTC
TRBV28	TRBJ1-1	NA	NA	CASSTVRTGLNTEAFF	TGTGCCAGCAGTACCGTGAGGACGGGTCTGAACACTGAAGCTTTCTTT
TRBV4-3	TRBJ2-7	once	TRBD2	CASSQNRLAGVFPSVKQYF	TGCGCCAGCAGCCAAAATAGACTAGCGGGAGTATTCCCCAGCGTCAAGCAGTACTTC
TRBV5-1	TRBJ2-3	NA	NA	CASSQASGTVDTQYF	TGCGCCAGCAGCCAAGCTTCGGGCACCGTAGATACGCAGTATTTT
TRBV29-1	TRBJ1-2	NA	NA	CSLLEGDYGYTF	TGCAGCCTCCTTGAGGGGGATTATGGCTACACCTTC
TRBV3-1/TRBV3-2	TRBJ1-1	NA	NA	CASSQDKFEAFF	TGTGCCAGCAGCCAAGATAAGTTTGAAGCTTTCTTT
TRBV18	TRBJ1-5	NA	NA	CASSQGGGRGQPQHF	TGTGCCAGCTCACAGGGAGGGGGGCGAGGTCAGCCCCAGCATTTT
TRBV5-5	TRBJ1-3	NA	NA	CASSLGRGGGNTIYF	TGTGCCAGCAGCTTGGGCCGGGGAGGCGGAAACACCATATATTTT
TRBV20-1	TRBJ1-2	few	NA	CSAGSSYGYTF	TGCAGTGCCGGTAGTTCCTATGGCTACACCTTC
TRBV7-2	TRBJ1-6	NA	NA	CASSLEGGNYNSPLHF	TGTGCCAGCAGCTTAGAGGGGGGTAACTATAATTCACCCCTCCACTTT
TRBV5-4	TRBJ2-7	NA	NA	CASRGGQHYEQYF	TGTGCCAGCAGGGGGGGACAACACTACGAGCAGTACTTC
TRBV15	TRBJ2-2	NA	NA	CATSRGGGGELFF	TGTGCCACCAGCAGAGGTGGGGGCGGGGAGCTGTTTTTT
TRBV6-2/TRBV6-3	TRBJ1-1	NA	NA	CASSRVNTEAFF	TGTGCCAGCAGCCGGGTGAACACTGAAGCTTTCTTT
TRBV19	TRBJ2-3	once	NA	CASSTPGADTQYF	TGTGCCAGTAGTACCCCCGGGGCAGATACGCAGTATTTT
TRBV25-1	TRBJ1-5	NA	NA	CASSEAGAGYQPQHF	TGTGCCAGCAGTGAAGCCGGAGCAGGGTATCAGCCCCAGCATTTT
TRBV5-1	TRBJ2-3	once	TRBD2	CASSRSGGTDTQYF	TGCGCCAGCAGCAGGAGCGGGGGCACAGATACGCAGTATTTT
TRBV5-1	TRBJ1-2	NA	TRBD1	CASSYTGGDYGYTF	TGCGCCAGCAGCTATACAGGGGGCGACTATGGCTACACCTTC
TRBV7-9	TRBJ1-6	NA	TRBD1	CASSLEGQGSPLHF	TGTGCCAGCAGCTTAGAGGGACAGGGATCACCCCTCCACTTT
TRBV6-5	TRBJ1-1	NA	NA	CASSYGGAGEAFF	TGTGCCAGCAGTTATGGGGGGGCAGGGGAAGCTTTCTTT
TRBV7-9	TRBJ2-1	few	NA	CASRLLPGEQFF	TGTGCCAGCAGACTCCTCCCGGGTGAGCAGTTCTTC
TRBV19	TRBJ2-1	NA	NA	CASSPGPSKSSYNEQFF	TGTGCCAGTAGTCCCGGACCTTCCAAGAGCTCCTACAATGAGCAGTTCTTC
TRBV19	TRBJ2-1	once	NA	CASKPGLPNEQFF	TGTGCCAGTAAACCGGGACTCCCTAATGAGCAGTTCTTC
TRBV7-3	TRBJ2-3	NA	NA	CASSQSGSTDTQYF	TGTGCCAGCAGCCAGAGCGGGAGCACAGATACGCAGTATTTT
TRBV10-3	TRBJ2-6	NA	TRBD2	CAIRGTSSNGANVLTF	TGTGCCATCAGAGGGACTAGTTCGAATGGGGCCAACGTCCTGACTTTC
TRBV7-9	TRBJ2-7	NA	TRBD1	CASSPWTGGGEQYF	TGTGCCAGCAGCCCTTGGACAGGGGGCGGCGAGCAGTACTTC
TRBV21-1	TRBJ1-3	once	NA	CASSKECTGGPGNTIYF	TGTGCCAGCAGCAAAGAATGTACAGGGGGCCCTGGAAACACCATATATTTT
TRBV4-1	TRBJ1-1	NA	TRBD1	CASSQGQGQADTEAFF	TGCGCCAGCAGCCAAGGACAGGGGCAAGCCGACACTGAAGCTTTCTTT
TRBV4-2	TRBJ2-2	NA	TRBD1	CASSPFPQGADTGELFF	TGTGCCAGCAGCCCCTTTCCCCAGGGGGCCGACACCGGGGAGCTGTTTTTT
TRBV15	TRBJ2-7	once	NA	CATSRGRDNPYEQYF	TGTGCCACCAGCAGAGGCCGGGACAACCCCTACGAGCAGTACTTC
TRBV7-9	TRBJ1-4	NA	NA	CASSLGVETNEKLFF	TGTGCCAGCAGCTTAGGGGTTGAAACTAATGAAAAACTGTTTTTT
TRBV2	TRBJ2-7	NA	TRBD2	CASSETRASGSYEQYF	TGTGCCAGCAGTGAAACGCGGGCTAGCGGGAGTTACGAGCAGTACTTC
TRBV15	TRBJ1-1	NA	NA	CATSRGSTANTEAFF	TGTGCCACCAGCAGAGGCTCGACAGCGAACACTGAAGCTTTCTTT
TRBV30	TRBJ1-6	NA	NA	CASRVSSYNSPLHF	TGTGCCTCCAGGGTTAGCTCCTATAATTCACCCCTCCACTTT
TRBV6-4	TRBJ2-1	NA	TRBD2	CASSVTGTSYNEQFF	TGTGCCAGCAGCGTTACCGGGACTAGCTACAATGAGCAGTTCTTC